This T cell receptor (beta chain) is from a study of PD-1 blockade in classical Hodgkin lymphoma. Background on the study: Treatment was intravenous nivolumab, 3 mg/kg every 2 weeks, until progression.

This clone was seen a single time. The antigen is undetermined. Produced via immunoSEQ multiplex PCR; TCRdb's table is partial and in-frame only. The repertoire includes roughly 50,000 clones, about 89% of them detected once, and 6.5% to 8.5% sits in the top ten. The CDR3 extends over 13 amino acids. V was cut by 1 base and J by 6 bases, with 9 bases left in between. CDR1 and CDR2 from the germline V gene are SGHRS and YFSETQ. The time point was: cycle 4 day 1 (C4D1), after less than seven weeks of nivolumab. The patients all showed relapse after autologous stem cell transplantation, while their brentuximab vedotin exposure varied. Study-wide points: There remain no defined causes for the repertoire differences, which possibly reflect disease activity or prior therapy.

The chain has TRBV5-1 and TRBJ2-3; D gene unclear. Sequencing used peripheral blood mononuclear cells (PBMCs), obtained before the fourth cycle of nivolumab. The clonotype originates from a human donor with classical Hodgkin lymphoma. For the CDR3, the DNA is TGCGCCAGCAGCTTGACTGGAGTGGATACGCAGTATTTT. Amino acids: CASSLTGVDTQYF.